The T cell receptor (beta chain) under discussion was sequenced for a study of cytomegalovirus exposure and HLA in healthy donors. Repertoires were generated with immunoSEQ multiplex PCR, while TCRdb's copy carries only in-frame clones and drops some. In the table there are about 160,000 clones, approximately 87% of which are singletons. The clonotype comes from a woman aged 25 to 39 in good health and CMV-seronegative. The specimen sequenced was PBMCs.

CDR3 region: CASSLALRQGLDTEAFF. In DNA, the CDR3 is TGTGCCAGCAGCTTAGCTCTAAGACAGGGGCTAGACACTGAAGCTTTCTTT. The chain has TRBV7-9 and TRBJ1-1, with 8 nucleotides matching TRBD1. The CDR3 is 17 residues long. The V segment lost 0 bases and the J segment 3 bases; nucleotides outside the gene matches: 9. The germline CDR1 and CDR2 sequences are SEHNR and FQNEAQ (reference sequence).